This T cell receptor beta chain was documented in a study of T-cell reconstitution after alpha-beta-depleted transplantation in children. This clonotype was observed at least ten times. CDR1 is SEHNR and CDR2 is FQNEAQ in the germline V gene (reference sequence). Deletions cut 1 base from V and 7 bases from J, with 7 bases between. The CDR3 has 12 amino acids. Unique molecular identifiers were used in preparing the TCRbeta library. TCRdb processed the PCR reads anew with MiXCR; each CDR3 protein has one entry. The sample lists 150,000 to 250,000 distinct CDR3 sequences, just over 14% occurring once. Specimen: PBMCs from the stem cell graft donor, collected from the stem cell graft. The V gene is TRBV7-9, the J gene TRBJ1-1, with D uncertain. The source of this sequence is a human donor who donated a stem cell graft to a child with acute lymphoblastic leukemia. This chain's CDR3 is CASSLDVSEAFF. CDR3 in DNA: TGTGCCAGCAGCTTAGACGTCAGTGAAGCTTTCTTT.